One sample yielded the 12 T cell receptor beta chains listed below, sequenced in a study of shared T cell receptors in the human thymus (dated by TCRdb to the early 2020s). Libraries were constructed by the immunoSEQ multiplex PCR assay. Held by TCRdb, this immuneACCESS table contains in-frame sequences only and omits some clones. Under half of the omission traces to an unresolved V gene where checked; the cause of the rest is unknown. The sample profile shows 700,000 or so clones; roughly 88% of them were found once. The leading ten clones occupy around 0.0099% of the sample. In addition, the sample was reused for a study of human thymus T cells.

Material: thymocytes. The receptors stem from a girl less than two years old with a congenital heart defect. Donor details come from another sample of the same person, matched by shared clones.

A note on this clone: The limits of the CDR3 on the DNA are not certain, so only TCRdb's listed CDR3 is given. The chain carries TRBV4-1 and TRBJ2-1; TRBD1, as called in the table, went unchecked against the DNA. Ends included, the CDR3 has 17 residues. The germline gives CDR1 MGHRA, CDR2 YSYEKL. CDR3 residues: CASSQDFLAVTYNEQFF.

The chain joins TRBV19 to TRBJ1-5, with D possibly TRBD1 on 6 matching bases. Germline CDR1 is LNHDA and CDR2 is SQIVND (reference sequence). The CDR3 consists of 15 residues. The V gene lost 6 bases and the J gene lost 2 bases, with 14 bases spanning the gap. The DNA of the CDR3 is TGTGCCAGTAGCAACTACAGGGATGGCAATCAGCCCCAGCATTTT. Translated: CASSNYRDGNQPQHF.

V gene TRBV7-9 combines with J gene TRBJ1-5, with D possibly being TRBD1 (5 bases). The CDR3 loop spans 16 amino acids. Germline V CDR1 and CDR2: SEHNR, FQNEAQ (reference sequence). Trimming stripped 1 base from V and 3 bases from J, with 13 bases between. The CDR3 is CASSLDSGGINQPQHF. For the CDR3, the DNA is TGTGCCAGCAGCTTAGATTCGGGGGGGATCAATCAGCCCCAGCATTTT. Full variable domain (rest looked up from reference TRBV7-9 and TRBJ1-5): DTGVSQNPRHKITKRGQNVTFRCDPISEHNRLYWYRQTLGQGPEFLTYFQNEAQLEKSRLLSDRFSAERPKGSFSTLEIQRTEQGDSAMYLCASSLDSGGINQPQHFGDGTRLSIL.

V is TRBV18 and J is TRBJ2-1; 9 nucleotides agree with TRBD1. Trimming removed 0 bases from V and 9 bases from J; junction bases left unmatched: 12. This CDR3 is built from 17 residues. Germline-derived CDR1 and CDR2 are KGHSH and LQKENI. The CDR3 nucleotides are TGTGCCAGCTCACCACCTAGGTGGGACAGGGAGGGAGGTGAGCAGTTCTTC. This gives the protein CASSPPRWDREGGEQFF.

The CDR3 loop reads CASSEAAGRQNTEAFF. CDR3 DNA sequence: TGTGCCAGCAGTGAGGCTGCGGGGCGTCAGAACACTGAAGCTTTCTTT. This chain joins TRBV2 and TRBJ1-1; tentatively, D is TRBD1 (5 bases). Germline loops: CDR1 SNHLY, CDR2 FYNNEI. V was pared by 3 bases and J by 1 base, with 15 bases between. The CDR3 length is 16 residues.

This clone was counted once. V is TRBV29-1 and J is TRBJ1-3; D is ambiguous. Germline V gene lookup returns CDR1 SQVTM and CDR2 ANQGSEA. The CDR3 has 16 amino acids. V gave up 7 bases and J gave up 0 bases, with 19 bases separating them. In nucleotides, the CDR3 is TGCAGCGCCCAGCATGGGCCGATGAGCTCTGGAAACACCATATATTTT. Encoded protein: CSAQHGPMSSGNTIYF.

CDR3 bases: TGCGCCAGCAGCTTGTTGGAACAGGACAGTTACAAAAACATTCAGTACTTC. Encoded protein: CASSLLEQDSYKNIQYF. The chain joins TRBV5-1 to TRBJ2-4; weak D call: TRBD1 (6 bases). V dropped 1 base and J dropped 3 bases, with 17 bases sitting between them. Germline CDR1 reads SGHRS; CDR2 reads YFSETQ. The CDR3 covers 17 residues.

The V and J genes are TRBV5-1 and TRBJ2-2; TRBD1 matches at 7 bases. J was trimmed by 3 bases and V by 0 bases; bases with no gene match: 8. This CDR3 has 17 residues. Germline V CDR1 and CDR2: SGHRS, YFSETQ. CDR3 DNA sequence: TGCGCCAGCAGCTTGGCAATCATAGACAGGGACACCGGGGAGCTGTTTTTT. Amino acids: CASSLAIIDRDTGELFF.

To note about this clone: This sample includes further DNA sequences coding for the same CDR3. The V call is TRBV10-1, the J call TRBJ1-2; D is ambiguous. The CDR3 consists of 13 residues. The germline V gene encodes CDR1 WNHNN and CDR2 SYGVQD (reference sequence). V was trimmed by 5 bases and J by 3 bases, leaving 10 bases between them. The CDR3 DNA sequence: TGCGCCAGCAGTCCCCGGCGGTACTATGGCTACACCTTC. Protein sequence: CASSPRRYYGYTF.

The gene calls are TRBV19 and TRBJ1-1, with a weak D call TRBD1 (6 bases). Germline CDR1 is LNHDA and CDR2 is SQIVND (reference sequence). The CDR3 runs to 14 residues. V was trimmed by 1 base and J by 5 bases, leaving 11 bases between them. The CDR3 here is CASSIVGRGTEAFF. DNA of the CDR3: TGTGCCAGTAGTATAGTCGGGAGGGGGACTGAAGCTTTCTTT.

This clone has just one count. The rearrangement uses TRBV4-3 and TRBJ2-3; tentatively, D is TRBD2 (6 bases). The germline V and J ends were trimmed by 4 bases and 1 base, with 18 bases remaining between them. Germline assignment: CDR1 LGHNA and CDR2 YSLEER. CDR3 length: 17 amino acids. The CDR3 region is CASSPMGSGVRTDTQYF. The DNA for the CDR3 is TGCGCCAGCAGCCCGATGGGTAGCGGAGTTCGCACAGATACGCAGTATTTT.

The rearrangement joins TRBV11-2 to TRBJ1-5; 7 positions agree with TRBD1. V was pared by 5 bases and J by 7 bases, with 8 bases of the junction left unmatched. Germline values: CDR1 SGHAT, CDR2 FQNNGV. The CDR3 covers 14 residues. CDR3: CASSETGPGQPQHF. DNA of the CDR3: TGTGCCAGCAGCGAGACAGGGCCGGGACAGCCCCAGCATTTT.